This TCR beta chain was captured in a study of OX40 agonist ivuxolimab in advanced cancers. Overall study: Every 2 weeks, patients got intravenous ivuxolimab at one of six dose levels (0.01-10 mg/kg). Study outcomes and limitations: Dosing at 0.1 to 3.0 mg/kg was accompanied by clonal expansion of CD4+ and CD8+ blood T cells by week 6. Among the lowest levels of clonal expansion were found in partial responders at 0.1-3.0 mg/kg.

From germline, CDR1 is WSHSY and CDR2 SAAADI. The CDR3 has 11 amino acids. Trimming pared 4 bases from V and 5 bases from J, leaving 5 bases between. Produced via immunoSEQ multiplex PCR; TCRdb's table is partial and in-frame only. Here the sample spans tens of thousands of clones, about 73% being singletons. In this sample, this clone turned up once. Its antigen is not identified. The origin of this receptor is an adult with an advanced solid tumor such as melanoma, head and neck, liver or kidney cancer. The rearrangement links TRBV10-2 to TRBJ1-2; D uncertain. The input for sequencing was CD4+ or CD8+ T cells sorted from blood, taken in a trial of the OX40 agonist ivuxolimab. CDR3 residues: CASSGAYGYTF. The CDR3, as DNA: TGCGCCAGCAGTGGGGCTTATGGCTACACCTTC.